The text below deals with one T cell receptor beta chain. As yet, its antigen is unknown. Germline lookup yields CDR1 MRHNA and CDR2 SNTAGT. This CDR3 spans 11 amino acids. This sample was included in a study of post-analysis software for immune sequencing data. Study conclusions and caveats: Four or five TRBV segments were more frequent in patients than controls; TRBV5-6, TRBV5-1 and TRBV20-1 belonged to this group. Clustering by F measure revealed strong co-clustering among samples prepared together in one batch.

Sequencing libraries made from TCR beta cDNA carried unique molecular identifiers. Input amounts of roughly 0.9 to 10 million T cells were used. These gave roughly 0.5 million cDNA molecules, so each molecule approximated one T cell. Each CDR3 protein is one row after TCRdb ran MiXCR on the PCR reads. The profile shows about 260,000 distinct CDR3 sequences, roughly a third of them singletons. The chain has TRBV6-4 and TRBJ2-7; D call uncertain. The better agreement between TRBJ2-4 and the DNA end casts doubt on the J call. This TCR derives from a girl aged 10 to 17 with multiple sclerosis. Source material: blood. The CDR3 DNA is TGTGCCAGTAAACGTCATAGCATTCAGTACTTC. Translating it yields CASKRHSIQYF.